Presented here are 5 T cell receptor beta chains from one specimen sequenced in a study of T cell responses to AZD1222 COVID-19 vaccine. TCRdb keeps only in-frame clones here, not all; method: immunoSEQ multiplex PCR. The table records 100,000 to 130,000 clones, around 90% of them present only once. The sequenced sample was peripheral blood, obtained on day 0 of AZD1222 vaccination. Receptors originate from an adult in good health.

This chain links TRBV27 with TRBJ1-5; 7 nucleotides match TRBD1. This CDR3 spans 15 amino acids. The germline gives CDR1 MNHEY, CDR2 SMNVEV (reference sequence). Trimming cost V 6 bases and J 6 bases; bases outside gene matches: 11. CDR3 sequence reads: CASSPYTGVGQPQHF. CDR3 in DNA: TGTGCCAGCAGCCCCTATACAGGGGTGGGTCAGCCCCAGCATTTT.

The V and J genes are TRBV6-4 and TRBJ2-1, with D possibly TRBD2 on 5 matching bases. The CDR3 spans 14 residues. Germline CDR1 MRHNA, CDR2 SNTAGT. V dropped 0 bases and J dropped 6 bases, with 9 bases sitting between them. CDR3 in amino acids: CASSDSRGSNEQFF. CDR3 DNA sequence: TGTGCCAGCAGTGACTCCCGGGGTTCCAATGAGCAGTTCTTC.

V is TRBV12-3 or TRBV12-4 and J is TRBJ2-5, with 9 bases aligning to TRBD2. The CDR3 contains 13 residues. The V gene end was trimmed by 6 bases and the J gene end by 5 bases; junction bases not matched to a gene: 4. CDR3 region: CASRKSGGETQYF. CDR3 DNA: TGTGCCAGCAGAAAAAGCGGGGGGGAGACCCAGTACTTC.

The chain carries TRBV7-6 and TRBJ2-7, with D tentatively TRBD1 (7 bases). With 1 base removed from V and 4 bases from J, the gap between germline ends came to 14 bases. Germline V CDR1 and CDR2: SGHVS, FNYEAQ. This CDR3 comprises 15 residues. The CDR3 loop is CASSLGQGGTYEQYF. Here the CDR3 DNA reads TGTGCCAGCAGCTTAGGCCAGGGGGGTACTTACGAGCAGTACTTC.

The rearrangement links TRBV14 to TRBJ2-2; no clear D gene. Germline V gives CDR1 SGHDN, CDR2 FVKESK. The ends were cut back, 4 bases at V and 6 bases at J, with 9 bases in the middle. CDR3 length: 13 amino acids. The CDR3 loop reads CASSLIMAGELFF. CDR3 nucleotides: TGTGCCAGCAGCCTAATTATGGCCGGGGAGCTGTTTTTT.